Described below is a single TCR beta chain sequence and its context. This specimen belongs to a study of blood T cells in healthy people across ages. The authors ran a second PCR of about 7 to 11 cycles using a sample-barcoded 5' primer and a J-beta primer mix. TCRdb reanalysed the 5' RACE reads using MiXCR and keeps one entry per CDR3 protein. This table holds some 750,000 distinct CDR3 sequences, approximately 22% found once. Germline V gene data show CDR1 as SQVTM and CDR2 as ANQGSEA. This CDR3 is built from 14 residues. Trimming cost V 0 bases and J 12 bases, with 18 bases left between them. Sequencing was performed on blood. The gene calls are TRBV29-1 and TRBJ2-1, with D perhaps TRBD2 (5 bases). The sequence derives from a man between 65 and 80 years old in good health. The CDR3 coding sequence is TGCAGCGTTGAAGAAAGGAGCGGAAGTGGAAGGCAGTTCTTC. Its translation is CSVEERSGSGRQFF.